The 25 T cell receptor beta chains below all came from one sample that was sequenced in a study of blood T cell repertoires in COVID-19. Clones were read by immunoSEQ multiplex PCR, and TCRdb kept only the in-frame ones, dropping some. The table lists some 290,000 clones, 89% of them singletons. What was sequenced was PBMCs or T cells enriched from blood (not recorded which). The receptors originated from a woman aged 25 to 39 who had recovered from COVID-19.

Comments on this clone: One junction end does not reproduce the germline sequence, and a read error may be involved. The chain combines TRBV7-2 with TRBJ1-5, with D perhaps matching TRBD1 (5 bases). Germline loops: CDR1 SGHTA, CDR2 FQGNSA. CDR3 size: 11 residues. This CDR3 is CASSEWGDAYF. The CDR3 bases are TGTGCCAGCAGCGAATGGGGGGACGCGTATTTT. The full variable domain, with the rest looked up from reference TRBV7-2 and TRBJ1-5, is GAGVSQSPSNKVTEKGKDVELRCDPISGHTALYWYRQSLGQGLEFLIYFQGNSAPDKSGLPSDRFSAERTGGSVSTLTIQRTQQEDSAVYLCASSEWGDAYFGDGTRLSIL.

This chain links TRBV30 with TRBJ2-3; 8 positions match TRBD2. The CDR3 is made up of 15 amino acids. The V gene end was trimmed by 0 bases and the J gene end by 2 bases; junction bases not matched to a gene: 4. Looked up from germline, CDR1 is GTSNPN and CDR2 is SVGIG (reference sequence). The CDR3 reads CAWSVRLALTDTQYF. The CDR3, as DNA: TGTGCCTGGAGTGTCCGACTAGCGCTCACAGATACGCAGTATTTT. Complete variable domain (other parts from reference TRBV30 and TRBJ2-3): SQTIHQWPATLVQPVGSPLSLECTVEGTSNPNLYWYRQAAGRGLQLLFYSVGIGQISSEVPQNLSASRPQDRQFILSSKKLLLSDSGFYLCAWSVRLALTDTQYFGPGTRLTVL.

DNA of the CDR3: TGTGCCAGCAGTTACTCGTTCTCAGGGGGCCAAGAGACCCAGTACTTC. Translating gives CASSYSFSGGQETQYF. This rearrangement joins TRBV6-5 to TRBJ2-5; 7 bases are a match to TRBD1. Trimming removed 0 bases from V and 1 base from J; junction bases left unmatched: 5. Germline V gene data show CDR1 as MNHEY and CDR2 as SVGAGI. This CDR3 has 16 amino acids.

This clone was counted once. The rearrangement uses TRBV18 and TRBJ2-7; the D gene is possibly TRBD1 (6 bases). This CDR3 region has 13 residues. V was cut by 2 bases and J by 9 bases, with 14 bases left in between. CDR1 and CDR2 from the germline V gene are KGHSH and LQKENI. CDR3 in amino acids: CASSPASGEVQYF. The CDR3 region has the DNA TGTGCCAGCTCACCAGCTTCAGGGGAAGTGCAGTACTTC.

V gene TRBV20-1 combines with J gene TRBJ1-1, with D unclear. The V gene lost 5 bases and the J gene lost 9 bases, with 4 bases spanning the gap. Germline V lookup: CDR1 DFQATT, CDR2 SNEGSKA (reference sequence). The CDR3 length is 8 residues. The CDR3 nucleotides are TGCAGTGCTGTTAAAGCTTTCTTT. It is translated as CSAVKAFF.

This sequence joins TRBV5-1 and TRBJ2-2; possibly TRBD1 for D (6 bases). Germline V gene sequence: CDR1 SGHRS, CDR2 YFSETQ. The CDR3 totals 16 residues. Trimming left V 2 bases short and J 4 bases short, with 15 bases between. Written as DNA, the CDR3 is TGCGCCAGCAGCTTTACAGCAGGGGTCCGCACCGGGGAGCTGTTTTTT. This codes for CASSFTAGVRTGELFF.

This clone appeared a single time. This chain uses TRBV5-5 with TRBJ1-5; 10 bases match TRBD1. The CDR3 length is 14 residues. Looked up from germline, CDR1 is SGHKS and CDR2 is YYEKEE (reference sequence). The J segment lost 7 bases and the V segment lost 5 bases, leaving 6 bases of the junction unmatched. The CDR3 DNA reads TGTGCCAGCAGGGCGGGACAGGGGCGACAGCCCCAGCATTTT. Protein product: CASRAGQGRQPQHF.

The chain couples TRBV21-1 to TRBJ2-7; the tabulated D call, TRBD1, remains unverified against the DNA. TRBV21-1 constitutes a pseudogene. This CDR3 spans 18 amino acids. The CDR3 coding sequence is TGTGCCAGCAGCAAATTTGACCGTTGGACAGGGTGGGACTACGAGCAGTACTTC. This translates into CASSKFDRWTGWDYEQYF.

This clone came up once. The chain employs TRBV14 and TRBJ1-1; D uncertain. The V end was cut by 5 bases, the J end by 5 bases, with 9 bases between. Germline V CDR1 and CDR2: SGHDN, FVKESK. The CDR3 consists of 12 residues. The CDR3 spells CASSSSRTEAFF. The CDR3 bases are TGTGCCAGCAGCTCCAGTCGAACTGAAGCTTTCTTT.

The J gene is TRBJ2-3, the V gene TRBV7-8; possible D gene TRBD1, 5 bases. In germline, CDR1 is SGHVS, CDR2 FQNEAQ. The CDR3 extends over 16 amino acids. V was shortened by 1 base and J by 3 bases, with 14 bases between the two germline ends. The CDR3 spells CASSLGAKKGTDTQYF. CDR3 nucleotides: TGTGCCAGCAGCTTAGGGGCAAAGAAGGGGACAGATACGCAGTATTTT.

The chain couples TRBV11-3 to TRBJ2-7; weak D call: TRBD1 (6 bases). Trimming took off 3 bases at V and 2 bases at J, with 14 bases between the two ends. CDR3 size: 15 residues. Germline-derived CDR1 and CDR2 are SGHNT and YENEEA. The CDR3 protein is CASSFRQGPPYEQYF. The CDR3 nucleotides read TGTGCCAGCAGCTTTCGGCAGGGGCCACCCTACGAGCAGTACTTC. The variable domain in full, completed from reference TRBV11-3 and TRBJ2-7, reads EAGVVQSPRYKIIEKKQPVAFWCNPISGHNTLYWYLQNLGQGPELLIRYENEEAVDDSQLPKDRFSAERLKGVDSTLKIQPAELGDSAVYLCASSFRQGPPYEQYFGPGTRLTVT.

The CDR3 sequence is CASSLIGGTGANVLTF. The CDR3 nucleotides are TGTGCCAGCAGCTTAATAGGGGGCACTGGGGCCAACGTCCTGACTTTC. The gene calls are TRBV7-8 and TRBJ2-6; 7 nucleotides line up with TRBD1. V dropped 2 bases and J dropped 2; count of bases not matched to a gene: 3. The CDR3 has 16 amino acids. Germline V gene data show CDR1 as SGHVS and CDR2 as FQNEAQ.

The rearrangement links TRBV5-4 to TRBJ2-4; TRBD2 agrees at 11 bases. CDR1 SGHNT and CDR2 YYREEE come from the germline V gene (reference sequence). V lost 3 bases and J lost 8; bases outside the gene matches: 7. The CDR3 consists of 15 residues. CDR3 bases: TGTGCCAGCAGCTCCTCTAGCGGGAGGAGAGACATTCAGTACTTC. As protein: CASSSSSGRRDIQYF.

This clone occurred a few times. The CDR3 loop is CASSLRDRVDSPLHF. As DNA, the CDR3 is TGTGCCAGCAGCTTAAGGGACAGGGTTGACTCACCCCTCCACTTT. The gene calls are TRBV7-9 and TRBJ1-6; 9 nucleotides agree with TRBD1. CDR1 is SEHNR, CDR2 FQNEAQ, per germline (reference sequence). The CDR3 has 15 amino acids. Trimming cost V 2 bases and J 10 bases; bases outside gene matches: 6.

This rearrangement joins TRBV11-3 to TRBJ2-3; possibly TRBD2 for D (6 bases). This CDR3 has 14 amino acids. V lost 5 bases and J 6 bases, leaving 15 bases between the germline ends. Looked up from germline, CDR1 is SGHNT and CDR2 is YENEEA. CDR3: CASSGMTSSDTQYF. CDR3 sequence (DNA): TGTGCCAGCAGCGGCATGACTAGTTCTGATACGCAGTATTTT.

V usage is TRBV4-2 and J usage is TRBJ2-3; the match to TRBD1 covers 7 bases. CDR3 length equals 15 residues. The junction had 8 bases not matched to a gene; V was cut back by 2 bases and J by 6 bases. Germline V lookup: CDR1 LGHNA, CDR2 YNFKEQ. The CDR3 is CASSQPDRNRDTQYF. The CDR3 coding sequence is TGTGCCAGCAGCCAACCGGACAGGAATCGCGATACGCAGTATTTT.

This chain's CDR3 is CASSLESGRTGYLYGYTF. The CDR3, as DNA: TGTGCCAGCAGCTTGGAGTCGGGCCGGACAGGGTACCTCTATGGCTACACCTTC. J is TRBJ1-2 and V is TRBV5-4; TRBD1 aligns across 8 bases. There are 18 residues in the CDR3. Germline V gene lookup returns CDR1 SGHNT and CDR2 YYREEE (reference sequence). The ends lost 0 bases at V and 4 bases at J; junction bases unmatched: 14.

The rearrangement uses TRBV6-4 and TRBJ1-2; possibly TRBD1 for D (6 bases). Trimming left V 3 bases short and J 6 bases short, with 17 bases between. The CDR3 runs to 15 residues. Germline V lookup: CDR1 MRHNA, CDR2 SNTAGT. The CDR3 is CASSESGVGFHGYTF. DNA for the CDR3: TGTGCCAGCAGTGAATCAGGGGTTGGATTCCATGGCTACACCTTC.

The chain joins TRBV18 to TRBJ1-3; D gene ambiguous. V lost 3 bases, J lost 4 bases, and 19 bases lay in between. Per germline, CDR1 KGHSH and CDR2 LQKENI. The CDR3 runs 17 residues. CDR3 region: CASSPLPRTEKGNTIYF. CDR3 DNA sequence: TGTGCCAGCTCACCTCTCCCCCGGACTGAGAAGGGAAACACCATATATTTT.

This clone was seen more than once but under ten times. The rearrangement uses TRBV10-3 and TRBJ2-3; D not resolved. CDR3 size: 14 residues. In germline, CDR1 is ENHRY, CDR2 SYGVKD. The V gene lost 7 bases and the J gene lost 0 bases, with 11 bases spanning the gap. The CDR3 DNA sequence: TGTGCCATCACAAGCTCTTCTAGCACAGATACGCAGTATTTT. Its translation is CAITSSSSTDTQYF.

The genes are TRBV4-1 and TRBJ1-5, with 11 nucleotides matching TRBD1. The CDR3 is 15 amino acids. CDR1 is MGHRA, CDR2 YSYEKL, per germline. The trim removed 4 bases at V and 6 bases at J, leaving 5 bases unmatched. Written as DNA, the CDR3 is TGCGCCAGCAGCCTTCCCGGGACAGGGGGTCAGCCCCAGCATTTT. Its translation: CASSLPGTGGQPQHF.

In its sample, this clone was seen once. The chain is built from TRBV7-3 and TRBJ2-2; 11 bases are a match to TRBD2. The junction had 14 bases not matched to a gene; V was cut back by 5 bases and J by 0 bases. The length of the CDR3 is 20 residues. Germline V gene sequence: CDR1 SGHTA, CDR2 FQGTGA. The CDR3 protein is CASSPNRWLAGGANTGELFF. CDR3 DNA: TGTGCCAGCAGCCCGAATAGGTGGCTAGCGGGAGGCGCGAACACCGGGGAGCTGTTTTTT.

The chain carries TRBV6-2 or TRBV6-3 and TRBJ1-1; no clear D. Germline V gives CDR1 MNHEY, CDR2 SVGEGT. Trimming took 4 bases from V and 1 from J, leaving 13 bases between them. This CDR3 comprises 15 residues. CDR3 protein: CASSSSWRPNTEAFF. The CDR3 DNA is TGTGCCAGCAGTTCCTCCTGGAGACCGAACACTGAAGCTTTCTTT.

The CDR3 loop is CASSLSAGEIYEQYF. The DNA for the CDR3 is TGTGCCAGCAGCTTATCGGCGGGGGAGATCTACGAGCAGTACTTC. The chain recombines TRBV11-3 with TRBJ2-7; 7 nucleotides align to TRBD2. V trimming: 2 bases; J trimming: 3 bases; junction bases outside the gene matches: 7. The length of the CDR3 is 15 residues. Germline-derived CDR1 and CDR2 are SGHNT and YENEEA.

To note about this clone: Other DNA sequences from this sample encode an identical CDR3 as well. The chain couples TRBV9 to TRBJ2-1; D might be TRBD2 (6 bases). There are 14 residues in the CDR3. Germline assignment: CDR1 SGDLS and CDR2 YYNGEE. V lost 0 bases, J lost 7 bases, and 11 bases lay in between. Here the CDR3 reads CASSVGDSANEQFF. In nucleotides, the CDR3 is TGTGCCAGCAGCGTAGGGGACTCGGCTAATGAGCAGTTCTTC.